Shown below are 29 T cell receptor beta chains from a single sample sequenced in a study of shared clonotypes between healthy human individuals. TCRdb keeps only in-frame clones here, not all; method: immunoSEQ multiplex PCR. The sample lists 1 million to 1.3 million clones; 78% were seen once. Specimen: memory CD4+ T cells from PBMCs. Subset here: CD45RA-negative fraction. Receptors originate from a man aged 18-30 years in good health. Some clones in this sample may be carry-over from other donors' samples.

The rearrangement uses TRBV14 and TRBJ2-7, with 7 bases fitting TRBD1. Germline V gene sequence: CDR1 SGHDN, CDR2 FVKESK. The CDR3 contains 15 residues. V gave up 4 bases and J gave up 2 bases; unmatched junction bases: 8. The CDR3 DNA reads as TGTGCCAGCAGCCCCCGACAGGGCTACCCCTACGAGCAGTACTTC. Translated: CASSPRQGYPYEQYF.

This chain joins TRBV14 and TRBJ1-1; 7 bases agree with TRBD1. Per germline, CDR1 SGHDN and CDR2 FVKESK. The CDR3 runs 14 residues. V lost 4 bases, J lost 5 bases, and 7 bases stayed unmatched. The CDR3 nucleotides read TGTGCCAGCAGCCTCGACAGGGTTGGAACTGAAGCTTTCTTT. Translation gives CASSLDRVGTEAFF.

The chain links TRBV30 to TRBJ2-3, with unresolved D. Trimming took off 7 bases at V and 2 bases at J, with 10 bases between the two ends. The CDR3 spans 12 residues. Germline CDR1 and CDR2: GTSNPN and SVGIG (reference sequence). The DNA for the CDR3 is TGTGCCTCCCGGCTCAACACAGATACGCAGTATTTT. This gives the protein CASRLNTDTQYF.

As to this clone: The identical CDR3 is also encoded by other nucleotide sequences in the sample. J is TRBJ2-1 and V is TRBV5-1, with TRBD2 identical over 12 bases. CDR1 is SGHRS and CDR2 is YFSETQ in the germline V gene. The CDR3 is 17 residues long. J lost 0 bases, V lost 0 bases, and 1 base had no gene match. CDR3 in amino acids: CASSLALAGGSYNEQFF. The CDR3 DNA reads TGCGCCAGCAGCTTGGCACTAGCGGGGGGCTCCTACAATGAGCAGTTCTTC.

This clone appeared a few times. The V and J genes are TRBV29-1 and TRBJ2-3; D is perhaps TRBD2 (7 bases). The germline CDR1 and CDR2 sequences are SQVTM and ANQGSEA. V was pared by 6 bases and J by 4 bases, with 17 bases between. CDR3 size: 14 residues. CDR3 residues: CSVGGTSGADTQYF. DNA for the CDR3: TGCAGCGTCGGGGGGACAAGCGGCGCAGATACGCAGTATTTT.

The J gene is TRBJ1-1, the V gene TRBV5-1, with D possibly being TRBD1 (5 bases). Trimming removed 8 bases at V and 3 bases at J, with 11 bases between. This CDR3 comprises 12 residues. CDR1 SGHRS and CDR2 YFSETQ come from the germline V gene. Here the CDR3 reads CASTGEHTEAFF. Here the CDR3 DNA reads TGCGCCAGTACGGGGGAGCACACTGAAGCTTTCTTT. Variable domain in full (rest from reference TRBV5-1 and TRBJ1-1): KAGVTQTPRYLIKTRGQQVTLSCSPISGHRSVSWYQQTPGQGLQFLFEYFSETQRNKGNFPGRFSGRQFSNSRSEMNVSTLELGDSALYLCASTGEHTEAFFGQGTRLTVV.

CDR3 sequence: CASSQAITSGRGEQYF. For the CDR3, the DNA is TGCGCCAGCAGCCAAGCAATAACTAGCGGGAGGGGCGAGCAGTACTTC. The V gene is TRBV4-3, the J gene TRBJ2-7; 13 bases map to TRBD2. With 1 base clipped from V and 6 bases from J, the junction kept 6 bases outside the gene matches. This CDR3 comprises 16 residues. Looked up from germline, CDR1 is LGHNA and CDR2 is YSLEER.

This chain uses TRBV30 with TRBJ2-5; D gene ambiguous. The CDR3 is 13 amino acids. Between the trimmed V and J ends, which lost 4 bases and 1 base, there was a span of 10 bases. CDR1 and CDR2 from the germline V gene are GTSNPN and SVGIG (reference sequence). The CDR3 is CAWTGGIQETQYF. DNA for the CDR3: TGTGCCTGGACCGGTGGTATCCAAGAGACCCAGTACTTC.

This clone was detected a few times. V is TRBV10-1 and J is TRBJ2-1; D not certain. This CDR3 has 13 residues. Deletions cut 3 bases from V and 7 bases from J, with 10 bases between. Germline CDR1 and CDR2: WNHNN and SYGVQD (reference sequence). CDR3 DNA: TGCGCCAGCAGTGACCCCCAGAATAATGAGCAGTTCTTC. This encodes CASSDPQNNEQFF.

This clone was seen a handful of times. DNA of the CDR3: TGCAGCGTATCCGGACAGTCTGGAAACACCATATATTTT. Translating gives CSVSGQSGNTIYF. The V call is TRBV29-1, the J call TRBJ1-3, with D maybe TRBD1 (6 bases). The germline gives CDR1 SQVTM, CDR2 ANQGSEA. This CDR3 is 13 amino acids long. Trimming left V 6 bases short and J 1 base short, with 10 bases between.

The chain has TRBV28 and TRBJ1-5; 7 bases are shared with TRBD1. In germline, CDR1 is MDHEN, CDR2 SYDVKM. There are 15 residues in the CDR3. Losses at the gene ends were 6 bases for V and 4 bases for J; bases not matched to a gene: 9. The CDR3 protein is CASSIPDRRNQPQHF. CDR3 DNA: TGTGCCAGCAGCATCCCGGACAGGCGGAATCAGCCCCAGCATTTT.

The chain's CDR3 is CASSPRGQTNTGELFF. The CDR3 DNA is TGCGCCAGCAGCCCCAGGGGACAGACGAACACCGGGGAGCTGTTTTTT. The chain is built from TRBV5-1 and TRBJ2-2; 7 bases line up with TRBD1. Germline V gives CDR1 SGHRS, CDR2 YFSETQ. There are 16 residues in the CDR3. Trimming took 4 bases from V and 0 from J; bases not matched to a gene: 6.

J is TRBJ1-5 and V is TRBV9; D unresolved. Trimming shortened V by 3 bases and J by 0 bases, and 10 bases separated the two germline ends. CDR1 and CDR2 from the germline V gene are SGDLS and YYNGEE. CDR3 length: 15 residues. For the CDR3, the DNA is TGTGCCAGCAGCGCATCGAGTAATAGCAATCAGCCCCAGCATTTT. Translating gives CASSASSNSNQPQHF.

This chain joins TRBV5-1 and TRBJ2-7; 10 bases match TRBD1. V was clipped by 3 bases and J by 7 bases; unmatched bases: 7. This CDR3 comprises 14 residues. CDR1 SGHRS and CDR2 YFSETQ come from the germline V gene. Here the CDR3 reads CASSSDRGALEQYF. The CDR3 coding sequence is TGCGCCAGCAGCTCGGACAGGGGGGCTTTAGAGCAGTACTTC.

J is TRBJ2-6 and V is TRBV6-1; D not certain. CDR3 length: 14 residues. Per germline, CDR1 MNHNS and CDR2 SASEGT. V lost 7 bases and J lost 1, with 8 bases in between. Here the CDR3 DNA reads TGTGCCAGCACCACAATATCTGGGGCCAACGTCCTGACTTTC. Translating it yields CASTTISGANVLTF.

The chain recombines TRBV9 with TRBJ1-2; 8 bases are a match to TRBD1. The ends lost 3 bases at V and 5 bases at J; junction bases unmatched: 6. CDR1 is SGDLS, CDR2 YYNGEE, per germline. The CDR3 runs 14 residues. The CDR3 region is CASSETGAGYGYTF. In DNA, the CDR3 is TGTGCCAGCAGCGAGACAGGGGCAGGGTATGGCTACACCTTC.

V gene TRBV25-1 combines with J gene TRBJ2-1, with 7 bases identical to TRBD2. Trimming at V came to 4 bases and at J to 2 bases, leaving 5 bases not matched to a gene. The germline gives CDR1 MGHDK, CDR2 SYGVNS. The CDR3 is 15 amino acids. The CDR3 nucleotides read TGTGCCAGCAGTGGTCCACTAGCGACCTACAATGAGCAGTTCTTC. Amino acid sequence: CASSGPLATYNEQFF.

The chain carries TRBV5-1 and TRBJ2-7, with 9 positions matching TRBD1. Germline V gene sequence: CDR1 SGHRS, CDR2 YFSETQ. The CDR3 is 16 residues long. After removal of 4 bases from V and 2 bases from J, the junction contained 10 bases not matched to a gene. CDR3 DNA: TGCGCCAGCAGCAATACAGGGGGCGTGCTCCCCTACGAGCAGTACTTC. The encoded protein is CASSNTGGVLPYEQYF.

Comment on this clone: This sample also contains other DNA sequences that code for the same CDR3. This chain links TRBV5-1 with TRBJ2-2; 11 bases match TRBD2. The CDR3 sequence is 15 residues long. Germline CDR1 reads SGHRS; CDR2 reads YFSETQ. The V segment lost 3 bases and the J segment 4 bases; nucleotides outside the gene matches: 2. DNA of the CDR3: TGCGCCAGCAGCTCAGGGACTAGCGGCACCGGGGAGCTGTTTTTT. Translating it yields CASSSGTSGTGELFF.

This clone has a single count. The chain employs TRBV4-1 and TRBJ2-4; 8 nucleotides align to TRBD1. Losses at the gene ends were 0 bases for V and 3 bases for J; bases not matched to a gene: 7. CDR1 is MGHRA, CDR2 YSYEKL, per germline. This CDR3 contains 17 residues. CDR3 sequence (DNA): TGCGCCAGCAGCCAAGAAACACCCACAGGGGGCAAAAACATTCAGTACTTC. This translates into CASSQETPTGGKNIQYF.

The chain joins TRBV5-4 to TRBJ1-5; perhaps TRBD1 as D (5 bases). This CDR3 comprises 16 residues. Germline values: CDR1 SGHNT, CDR2 YYREEE (reference sequence). V was shortened by 4 bases and J by 11 bases, with 25 bases between the two germline ends. The CDR3 here is CASSMGLQEEPRAQHF. The CDR3, as DNA: TGTGCCAGCAGCATGGGGCTACAGGAGGAACCCCGGGCCCAGCATTTT.

The chain employs TRBV9 and TRBJ2-7, with D perhaps TRBD2 (6 bases). The V gene's germline CDR1 is SGDLS and CDR2 YYNGEE. The V end lost 4 bases, the J end lost 7 bases, and 18 bases lay between the germline ends. The CDR3 is made up of 14 amino acids. The DNA for the CDR3 is TGTGCCAGCAGCTTAGGGGACCCAGGGAGGGAGCAGTACTTC. This encodes CASSLGDPGREQYF.

The V call is TRBV27, the J call TRBJ1-1; 9 bases match TRBD1. V was pared by 9 bases and J by 3 bases, with 5 bases of the junction left unmatched. The length of the CDR3 is 13 residues. Germline V gene data show CDR1 as MNHEY and CDR2 as SMNVEV (reference sequence). CDR3 in amino acids: CASRRTGDTEAFF. For the CDR3, the DNA is TGTGCCAGTCGGAGGACAGGGGACACTGAAGCTTTCTTT.

CDR3 DNA sequence: TGCAGCGTTGCTTCAGTGGGGACAGGACAAGAGACCCAGTACTTC. Amino acids: CSVASVGTGQETQYF. The V and J genes are TRBV29-1 and TRBJ2-5; TRBD1 matches 8 bases. The V gene end was trimmed by 4 bases and the J gene end by 2 bases; junction bases not matched to a gene: 9. The germline CDR1 and CDR2 sequences are SQVTM and ANQGSEA. The CDR3 covers 15 residues.

This clone was seen a single time. This chain connects TRBV4-3 to TRBJ1-1; D might be TRBD1 (6 bases). Germline V CDR1 and CDR2: LGHNA, YSLEER. Trimming removed 3 bases at V and 1 base at J, with 12 bases between. The CDR3 sequence is 15 residues long. The DNA for the CDR3 is TGCGCCAGCAGCCAGGCGGACAGACCGAACACTGAAGCTTTCTTT. This codes for CASSQADRPNTEAFF.

The gene calls are TRBV5-1 and TRBJ2-5; 9 bases fit TRBD1. The CDR3 has 16 amino acids. The V gene's germline CDR1 is SGHRS and CDR2 YFSETQ. Unmatched junction bases numbered 5, after V lost 0 bases and J lost 2 bases. The CDR3: CASSLGGQGRQETQYF. CDR3 nucleotides: TGCGCCAGCAGCTTGGGGGGACAGGGTAGGCAAGAGACCCAGTACTTC.

This chain connects TRBV5-1 to TRBJ2-7; TRBD1 might be the D (5 bases). Trimming pared 2 bases from V and 5 bases from J, leaving 14 bases between. CDR1 SGHRS and CDR2 YFSETQ come from the germline V gene. The CDR3 length is 14 residues. The CDR3 region is CASSFSQGYHEQYF. The CDR3 DNA sequence: TGCGCCAGCAGCTTCAGTCAGGGTTACCACGAGCAGTACTTC.

The CDR3 here is CASPAFFYEQYF. In nucleotides, the CDR3 is TGTGCCAGCCCCGCATTTTTCTACGAGCAGTACTTC. This chain joins TRBV6-4 and TRBJ2-7; no definite D call. Trimming shortened V by 8 bases and J by 3 bases, and 11 bases separated the two germline ends. Germline-derived CDR1 and CDR2 are MRHNA and SNTAGT. The CDR3 runs 12 residues.

V is TRBV6-4 and J is TRBJ1-2, with no clear D. Trimming left V 6 bases short and J 4 bases short, with 18 bases between. From germline, CDR1 is MRHNA and CDR2 SNTAGT. This CDR3 contains 15 residues. CDR3 protein: CASRPEANRGYGYTF. The CDR3, as DNA: TGTGCCAGCAGGCCCGAGGCCAATCGGGGCTATGGCTACACCTTC.